Listed here is a single T cell receptor beta chain. Per the original data handling: Estimation of nucleated cell counts relied on the amplification of reference gene primers. The assay was immunoSEQ multiplex PCR, and TCRdb's table has in-frame clones only and misses some. From that table come the V and J calls and clone size; the DNA was used to work out D and trimming. Among some 150,000 clones listed, 80% were seen once. This entry is derived from a study of blood T cell repertoires in COVID-19. Turning to the study itself: There were acute and convalescent COVID-19 samples, and they came from the United States, Italy and Spain. PBMCs, B-cell-depleted T cells, or T cells provided the cDNA or gDNA that made up the material.

The CDR3 totals 18 residues. Germline assignment: CDR1 SNHLY and CDR2 FYNNEI. The J segment lost 3 bases and the V segment lost 4 bases, leaving 10 bases of the junction unmatched. The rearrangement joins TRBV2 to TRBJ2-1; 12 nucleotides match TRBD2. The TCR comes from a man aged 55 to 69 with active or convalescent COVID-19. Sequenced input: peripheral blood. Written as DNA, the CDR3 is TGTGCCAGCAGTGGCAGCGCTAGCGGGAGGGCCTTCTACAATGAGCAGTTCTTC. Translating gives CASSGSASGRAFYNEQFF.